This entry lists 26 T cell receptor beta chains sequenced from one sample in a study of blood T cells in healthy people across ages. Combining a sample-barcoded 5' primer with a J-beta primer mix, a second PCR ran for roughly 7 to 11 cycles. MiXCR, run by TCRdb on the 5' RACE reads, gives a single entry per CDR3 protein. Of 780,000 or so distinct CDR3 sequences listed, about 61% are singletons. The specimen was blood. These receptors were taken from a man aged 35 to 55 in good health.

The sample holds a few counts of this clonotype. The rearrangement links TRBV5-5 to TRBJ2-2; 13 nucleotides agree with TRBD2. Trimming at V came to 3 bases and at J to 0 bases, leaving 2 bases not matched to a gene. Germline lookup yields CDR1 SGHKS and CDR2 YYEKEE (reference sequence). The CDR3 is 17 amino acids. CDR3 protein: CASSSGLAGPNTGELFF. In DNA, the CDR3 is TGTGCCAGCAGCTCGGGACTAGCGGGGCCGAACACCGGGGAGCTGTTTTTT.

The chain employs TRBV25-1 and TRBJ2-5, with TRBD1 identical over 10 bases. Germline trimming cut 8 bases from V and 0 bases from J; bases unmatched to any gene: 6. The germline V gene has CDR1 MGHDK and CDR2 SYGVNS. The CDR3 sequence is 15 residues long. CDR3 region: CASGGGQGYQETQYF. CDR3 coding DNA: TGTGCCAGCGGTGGGGGACAGGGGTACCAAGAGACCCAGTACTTC.

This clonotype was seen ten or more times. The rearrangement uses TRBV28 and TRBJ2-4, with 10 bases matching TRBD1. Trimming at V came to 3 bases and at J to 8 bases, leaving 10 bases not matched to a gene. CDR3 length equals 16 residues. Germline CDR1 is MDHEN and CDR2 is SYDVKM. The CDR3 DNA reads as TGTGCCAGCAGTTTTATCGGTGGGACAGGGGATGACATTCAGTACTTC. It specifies CASSFIGGTGDDIQYF.

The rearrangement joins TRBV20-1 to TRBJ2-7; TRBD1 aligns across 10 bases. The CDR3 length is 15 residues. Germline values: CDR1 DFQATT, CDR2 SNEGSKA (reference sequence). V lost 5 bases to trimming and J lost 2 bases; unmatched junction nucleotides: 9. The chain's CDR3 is CSAYSRDRGAYEQYF. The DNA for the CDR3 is TGCAGTGCTTACTCCCGGGACAGGGGTGCCTACGAGCAGTACTTC.

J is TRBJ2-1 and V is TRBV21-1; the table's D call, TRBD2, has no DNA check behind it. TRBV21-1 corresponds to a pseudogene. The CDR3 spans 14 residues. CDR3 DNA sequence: TGTGCCAACAGCAAAGGGCCCGGAGGAAATGAGCAGTTCTTC. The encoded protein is CANSKGPGGNEQFF.

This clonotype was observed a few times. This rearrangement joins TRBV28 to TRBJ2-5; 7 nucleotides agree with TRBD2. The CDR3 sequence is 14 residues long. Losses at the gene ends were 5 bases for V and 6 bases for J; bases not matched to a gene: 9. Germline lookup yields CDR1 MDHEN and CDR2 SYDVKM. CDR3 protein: CASSILASTKTQYF. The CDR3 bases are TGTGCCAGCAGTATACTAGCGAGTACGAAGACCCAGTACTTC.

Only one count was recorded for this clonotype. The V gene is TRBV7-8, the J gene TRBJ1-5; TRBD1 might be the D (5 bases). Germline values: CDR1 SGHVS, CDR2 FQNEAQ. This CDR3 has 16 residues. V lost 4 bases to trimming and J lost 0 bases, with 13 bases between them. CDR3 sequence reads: CASSSRGTVSNQPQHF. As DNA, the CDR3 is TGTGCCAGCAGCTCACGTGGGACGGTTAGCAATCAGCCCCAGCATTTT. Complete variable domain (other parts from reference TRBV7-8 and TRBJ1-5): GAGVSQSPRYKVAKRGQDVALRCDPISGHVSLFWYQQALGQGPEFLTYFQNEAQLDKSGLPSDRFFAERPEGSVSTLKIQRTQQEDSAVYLCASSSRGTVSNQPQHFGDGTRLSIL.

Here the CDR3 reads CSASQLWNTEAFF. The CDR3 bases are TGCAGTGCTAGTCAACTGTGGAACACTGAAGCTTTCTTT. This chain links TRBV20-1 with TRBJ1-1, with D unresolved. CDR3 size: 13 residues. V dropped 3 bases and J dropped 1 base, with 9 bases sitting between them. CDR1 and CDR2 (germline): DFQATT, SNEGSKA (reference sequence).

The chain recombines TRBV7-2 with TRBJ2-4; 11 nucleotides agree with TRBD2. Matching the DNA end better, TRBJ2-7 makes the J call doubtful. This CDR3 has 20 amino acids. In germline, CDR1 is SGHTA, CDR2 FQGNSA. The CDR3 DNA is TGTGCCAGCAGCCTGTACGCAGGGGGTGTAGCGGGAGGGCCCAAAGACGAGCAGTACTTC. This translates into CASSLYAGGVAGGPKDEQYF.

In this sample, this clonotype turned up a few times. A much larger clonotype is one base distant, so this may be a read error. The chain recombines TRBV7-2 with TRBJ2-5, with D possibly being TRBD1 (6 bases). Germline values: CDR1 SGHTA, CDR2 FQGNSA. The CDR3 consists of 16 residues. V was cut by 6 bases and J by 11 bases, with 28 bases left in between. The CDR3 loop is CASRTKQGPTYNEQYF. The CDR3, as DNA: TGTGCCAGCAGAACTAAACAGGGCCCCACCTACAATGAGCAGTACTTC.

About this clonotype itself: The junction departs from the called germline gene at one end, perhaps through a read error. The CDR3 DNA is TGCAGCGTAGAAGGCCCACTGGGCGGCTACACCTTC. The encoded protein is CSVEGPLGGYTF. The gene calls are TRBV29-1 and TRBJ1-2; no reliable D call. The germline V gene encodes CDR1 SQVTM and CDR2 ANQGSEA. CDR3 size: 12 residues.

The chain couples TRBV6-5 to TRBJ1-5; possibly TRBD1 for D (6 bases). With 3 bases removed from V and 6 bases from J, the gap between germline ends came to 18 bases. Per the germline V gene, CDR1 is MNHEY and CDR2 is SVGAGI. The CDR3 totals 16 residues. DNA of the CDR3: TGTGCCAGCAGTTATCACGGAGGGGGTGGCGGTCAGCCCCAGCATTTT. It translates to CASSYHGGGGGQPQHF.

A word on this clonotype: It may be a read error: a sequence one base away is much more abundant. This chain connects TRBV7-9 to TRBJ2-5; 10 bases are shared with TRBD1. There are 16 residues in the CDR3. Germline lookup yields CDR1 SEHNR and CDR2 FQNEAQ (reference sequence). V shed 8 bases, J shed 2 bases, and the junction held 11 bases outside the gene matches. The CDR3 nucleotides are TGTGCCAGCCACGGGACAGGGGAAGGAGAGCAAGAGACCCAGTACTTC. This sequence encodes CASHGTGEGEQETQYF.

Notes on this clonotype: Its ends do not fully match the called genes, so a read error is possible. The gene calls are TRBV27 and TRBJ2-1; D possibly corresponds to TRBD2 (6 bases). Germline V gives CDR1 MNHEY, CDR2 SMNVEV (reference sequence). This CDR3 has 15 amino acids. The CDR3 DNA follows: TGTGCCAGCAGTCTATCAACCGGGGGCTACAATGAGCAGTTCTTC. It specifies CASSLSTGGYNEQFF.

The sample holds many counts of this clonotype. The CDR3 DNA follows: TGCAGTGCTCCTAACTGGGGGAATGAGCAGTTCTTC. Translating it yields CSAPNWGNEQFF. The chain uses TRBV20-1 and TRBJ2-1; D could derive from TRBD1 or TRBD2 (5 bases each). V lost 5 bases, J lost 7 bases, and 12 bases lay in between. Germline CDR1 and CDR2: DFQATT and SNEGSKA (reference sequence). This CDR3 region has 12 residues.

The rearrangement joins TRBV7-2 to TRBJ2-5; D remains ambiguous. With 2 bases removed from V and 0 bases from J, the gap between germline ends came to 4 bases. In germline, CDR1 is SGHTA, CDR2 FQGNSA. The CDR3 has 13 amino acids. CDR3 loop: CASSLRYQETQYF. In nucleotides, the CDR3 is TGTGCCAGCAGCTTAAGATACCAAGAGACCCAGTACTTC.

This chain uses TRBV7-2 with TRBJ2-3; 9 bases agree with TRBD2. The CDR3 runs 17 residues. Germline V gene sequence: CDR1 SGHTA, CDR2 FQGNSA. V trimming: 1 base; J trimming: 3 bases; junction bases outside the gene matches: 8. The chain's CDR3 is CASSLVRPSGATDTQYF. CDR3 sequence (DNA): TGTGCCAGCAGCTTAGTACGGCCTAGCGGGGCTACAGATACGCAGTATTTT.

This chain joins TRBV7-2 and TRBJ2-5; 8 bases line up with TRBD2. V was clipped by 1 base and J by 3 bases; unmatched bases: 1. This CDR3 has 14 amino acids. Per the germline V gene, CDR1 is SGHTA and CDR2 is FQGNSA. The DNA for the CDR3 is TGTGCCAGCAGCTTAGGTAGCGGGAAAGAGACCCAGTACTTC. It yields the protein CASSLGSGKETQYF.

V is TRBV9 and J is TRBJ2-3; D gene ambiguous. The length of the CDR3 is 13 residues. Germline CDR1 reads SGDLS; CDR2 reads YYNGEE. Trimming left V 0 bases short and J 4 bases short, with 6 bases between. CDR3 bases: TGTGCCAGCAGCGTAGCTCAGCCAGATACGCAGTATTTT. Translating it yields CASSVAQPDTQYF.

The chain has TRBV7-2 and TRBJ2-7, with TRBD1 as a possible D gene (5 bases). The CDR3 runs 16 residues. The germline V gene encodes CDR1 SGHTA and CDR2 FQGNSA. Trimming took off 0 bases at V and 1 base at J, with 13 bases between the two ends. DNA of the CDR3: TGTGCCAGCAGCTTAGCGTGGGGAAGGGGTTCCTACGAGCAGTACTTC. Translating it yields CASSLAWGRGSYEQYF.

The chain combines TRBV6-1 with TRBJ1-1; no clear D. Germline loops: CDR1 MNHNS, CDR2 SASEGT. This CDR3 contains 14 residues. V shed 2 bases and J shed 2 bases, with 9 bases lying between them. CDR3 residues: CASSELDPNTEAFF. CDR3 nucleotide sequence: TGTGCCAGCAGTGAACTTGACCCAAACACTGAAGCTTTCTTT.

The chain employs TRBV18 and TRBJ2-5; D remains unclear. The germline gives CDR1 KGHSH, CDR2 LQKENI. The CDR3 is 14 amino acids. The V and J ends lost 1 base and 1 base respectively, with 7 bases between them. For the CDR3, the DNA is TGTGCCAGCTCACCACGTTCTACCCAAGAGACCCAGTACTTC. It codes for CASSPRSTQETQYF.

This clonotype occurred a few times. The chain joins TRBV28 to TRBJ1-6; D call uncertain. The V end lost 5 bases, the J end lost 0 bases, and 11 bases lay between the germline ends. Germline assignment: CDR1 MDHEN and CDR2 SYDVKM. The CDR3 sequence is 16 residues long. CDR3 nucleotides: TGTGCCAGCAGTACGACGGAGAGCTCCTATAATTCACCCCTCCACTTT. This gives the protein CASSTTESSYNSPLHF.

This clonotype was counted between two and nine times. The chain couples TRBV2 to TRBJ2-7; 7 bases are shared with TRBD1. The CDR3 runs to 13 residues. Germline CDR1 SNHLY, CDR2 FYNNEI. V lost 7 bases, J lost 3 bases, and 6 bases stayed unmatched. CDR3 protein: CASKGDRRYEQYF. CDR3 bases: TGTGCCAGCAAGGGGGACAGACGCTACGAGCAGTACTTC.

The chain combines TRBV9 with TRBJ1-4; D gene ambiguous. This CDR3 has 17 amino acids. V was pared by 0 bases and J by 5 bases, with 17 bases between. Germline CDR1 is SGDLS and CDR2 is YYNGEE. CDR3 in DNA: TGTGCCAGCAGCGTAGATGGTCCGGGTCTGAGGAATGAAAAACTGTTTTTT. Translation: CASSVDGPGLRNEKLFF.

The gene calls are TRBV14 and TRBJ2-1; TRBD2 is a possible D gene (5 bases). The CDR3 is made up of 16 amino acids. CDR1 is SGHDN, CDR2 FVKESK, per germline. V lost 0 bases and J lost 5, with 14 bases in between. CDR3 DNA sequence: TGTGCCAGCAGCCAAGATATTGGCGGGTTCAACAATGAGCAGTTCTTC. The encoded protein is CASSQDIGGFNNEQFF.